Each of the 21 T cell receptor beta chains below was sequenced from the same sample in a study of blood T cell repertoires in COVID-19 (dated by TCRdb to about 2020). Libraries were constructed by the immunoSEQ multiplex PCR assay. TCRdb provides this immuneACCESS table in a form limited to in-frame rearrangements. Some clones are lacking; in checked studies, under half of them reflect an unresolved V gene, and why the rest are absent is not known. The sample table records about 81,000 clones; around 90% of these occur just once. The ten top clones hold around 7.9% of the sample. The sequenced sample was peripheral blood. These receptors were obtained from a man in his 70s with acute or convalescent COVID-19.

This clone was seen a single time. The chain is built from TRBV18 and TRBJ1-2, with unresolved D. This CDR3 region has 15 residues. The ends were cut back, 6 bases at V and 3 bases at J, with 17 bases in the middle. Germline assignment: CDR1 KGHSH and CDR2 LQKENI. The CDR3 nucleotides are TGTGCCAGCTCCCGCTCCGGGGAGTCGGACTATGGCTACACCTTC. The encoded protein is CASSRSGESDYGYTF.

The chain is built from TRBV29-1 and TRBJ2-1; 7 bases match TRBD1. V was pared by 7 bases and J by 0 bases, with 6 bases of the junction left unmatched. This CDR3 contains 14 residues. Per germline, CDR1 SQVTM and CDR2 ANQGSEA. The CDR3 nucleotides read TGCAGCGGCAGACAGGGAAGCTCCTACAATGAGCAGTTCTTC. Translated: CSGRQGSSYNEQFF.

CDR3 in amino acids: CASSLGGERKNTGELFF. The CDR3 region has the DNA TGTGCCAGCAGCTTAGGGGGGGAGCGGAAAAACACCGGGGAGCTGTTTTTT. V gene TRBV7-2 combines with J gene TRBJ2-2; possible D gene TRBD2, 6 bases. The CDR3 extends over 17 amino acids. Deletions cut 1 base from V and 2 bases from J, with 14 bases between. Germline V lookup: CDR1 SGHTA, CDR2 FQGNSA.

The chain carries TRBV9 and TRBJ1-6, with 7 bases lining up with TRBD1. With 4 bases clipped from V and 8 bases from J, the junction kept 3 bases outside the gene matches. Germline V gene data show CDR1 as SGDLS and CDR2 as YYNGEE. This CDR3 comprises 13 residues. The CDR3 spells CASSLGTDSPLHF. The CDR3, as DNA: TGTGCCAGCAGCCTCGGGACAGATTCACCCCTCCACTTT.

The chain couples TRBV28 to TRBJ1-5; D uncertain. Germline CDR1 and CDR2: MDHEN and SYDVKM. V gave up 2 bases and J gave up 1 base, with 9 bases separating them. This CDR3 is 15 amino acids long. The CDR3 coding sequence is TGTGCCAGCAGTTTACGGGGTGGAAGCAATCAGCCCCAGCATTTT. It yields the protein CASSLRGGSNQPQHF.

V gene TRBV5-4 combines with J gene TRBJ2-1; 11 nucleotides match TRBD2. CDR1 is SGHNT, CDR2 YYREEE, per germline (reference sequence). The V segment lost 4 bases and the J segment 5 bases; nucleotides outside the gene matches: 5. The CDR3 sequence is 15 residues long. The CDR3 nucleotides read TGTGCCAGCAGCCTTGGGACTAGCGGTAACAATGAGCAGTTCTTC. It codes for CASSLGTSGNNEQFF. Supplemented by reference TRBV5-4 and TRBJ2-1, the full variable domain reads ETGVTQSPTHLIKTRGQQVTLRCSSQSGHNTVSWYQQALGQGPQFIFQYYREEENGRGNFPPRFSGLQFPNYSSELNVNALELDDSALYLCASSLGTSGNNEQFFGPGTRLTVL.

The chain is built from TRBV5-6 and TRBJ1-1; a weak D match, TRBD1 (5 bases). Trimming pared 0 bases from V and 5 bases from J, leaving 11 bases between. Germline V CDR1 and CDR2: SGHDT, YYEEEE. This CDR3 contains 14 residues. CDR3 in amino acids: CASSLARGTTEAFF. CDR3 nucleotides: TGTGCCAGCAGCTTGGCTCGGGGGACGACTGAAGCTTTCTTT.

The rearrangement uses TRBV4-2 and TRBJ2-1; D is perhaps TRBD2 (7 bases). This CDR3 is 17 amino acids long. The ends were cut back, 0 bases at V and 4 bases at J, with 16 bases in the middle. CDR1 and CDR2 (germline): LGHNA, YNFKEQ. The CDR3 region is CASSQDGWGGSYNEQFF. CDR3 nucleotide sequence: TGTGCCAGCAGCCAAGATGGTTGGGGGGGCTCATACAATGAGCAGTTCTTC.

The chain carries TRBV28 and TRBJ2-3; 8 nucleotides align to TRBD2. The ends lost 2 bases at V and 4 bases at J; junction bases unmatched: 5. The CDR3 is 15 amino acids. Germline CDR1 is MDHEN and CDR2 is SYDVKM. Here the CDR3 DNA reads TGTGCCAGCAGTTTACCGGGACTAGGGGCAGATACGCAGTATTTT. This sequence encodes CASSLPGLGADTQYF. Together with reference TRBV28 and TRBJ2-3, the CDR3 gives the full variable domain: DVKVTQSSRYLVKRTGEKVFLECVQDMDHENMFWYRQDPGLGLRLIYFSYDVKMKEKGDIPEGYSVSREKKERFSLILESASTNQTSMYLCASSLPGLGADTQYFGPGTRLTVL.

The chain couples TRBV5-5 to TRBJ2-1; D not resolved. The CDR3 loop spans 16 amino acids. Trimming removed 3 bases from V and 5 bases from J, with 18 bases in between. Germline CDR1 is SGHKS and CDR2 is YYEKEE (reference sequence). CDR3 nucleotides: TGTGCCAGCAGCTCCTCTATCATATTACCTCACAATGAGCAGTTCTTC. Protein: CASSSSIILPHNEQFF.

The chain recombines TRBV19 with TRBJ1-2; D might be TRBD1 (5 bases). This CDR3 has 13 amino acids. Trimming cost V 3 bases and J 3 bases, with 8 bases left between them. From germline, CDR1 is LNHDA and CDR2 SQIVND (reference sequence). CDR3 nucleotides: TGTGCCAGTAGTATCAGGGAAGACTATGGCTACACCTTC. Translated: CASSIREDYGYTF.

V gene TRBV2 combines with J gene TRBJ2-3, with TRBD1 matching over 8 bases. CDR1 and CDR2 from the germline V gene are SNHLY and FYNNEI. V lost 9 bases and J lost 5; bases outside the gene matches: 13. The CDR3 runs to 15 residues. The CDR3 DNA reads as TGTGCCAGTCTACACAGACAGGGGCGGGAAGATACGCAGTATTTT. Protein sequence: CASLHRQGREDTQYF.

The chain joins TRBV18 to TRBJ2-1; D perhaps matches TRBD2 (5 bases). Germline loops: CDR1 KGHSH, CDR2 LQKENI. Trimming removed 2 bases from V and 7 bases from J, with 6 bases in between. CDR3 length equals 12 residues. CDR3 nucleotides: TGTGCCAGCTCACCAGGAGGAAATGAGCAGTTCTTC. Protein: CASSPGGNEQFF.

CDR3 loop: CASSYSGSGLYNEQFF. The DNA of the CDR3 is TGTGCCAGCAGTTACTCGGGTAGCGGGCTCTACAATGAGCAGTTCTTC. This chain connects TRBV6-2 or TRBV6-3 to TRBJ2-1; 7 nucleotides line up with TRBD2. Per the germline V gene, CDR1 is MNHEY and CDR2 is SVGEGT. V shed 0 bases and J 3 bases; nucleotides not matched to a gene: 5. The CDR3 is 16 residues long.

The chain joins TRBV7-3 to TRBJ2-6, with a possible D match to TRBD2 (5 bases). V was cut by 2 bases and J by 0 bases, with 8 bases left in between. This CDR3 region has 16 residues. Germline V gene data show CDR1 as SGHTA and CDR2 as FQGTGA. CDR3 nucleotide sequence: TGTGCCAGCAGCTTACACGGACTCTCTGGGGCCAACGTCCTGACTTTC. Translated: CASSLHGLSGANVLTF.

The chain couples TRBV19 to TRBJ1-3; 7 bases match TRBD1. This CDR3 has 16 amino acids. Germline V CDR1 and CDR2: LNHDA, SQIVND (reference sequence). Trimming removed 4 bases from V and 0 bases from J; junction bases left unmatched: 6. The CDR3 DNA sequence: TGTGCCAGTAGTACCGACAGGGTCTCCTCTGGAAACACCATATATTTT. Translating it yields CASSTDRVSSGNTIYF.

The rearrangement uses TRBV12-2 and TRBJ1-5; no check of the table's D call, TRBD1, against the DNA was made. TRBV12-2 is a pseudogene segment. The CDR3 covers 14 residues. The CDR3 sequence is CASRWVQGDQPQHF. CDR3 in DNA: TGTGCAAGTCGCTGGGTACAGGGAGACCAGCCCCAGCATTTT.

This rearrangement joins TRBV2 to TRBJ1-4; weak D call: TRBD1 (5 bases). The CDR3 length is 14 residues. V was pared by 3 bases and J by 7 bases, with 12 bases between. CDR1 and CDR2 (germline): SNHLY, FYNNEI. In DNA form, the CDR3 reads TGTGCCAGCAGTGAGCAGGGTACTCCTGAAAAACTGTTTTTT. This sequence encodes CASSEQGTPEKLFF. The full variable domain, in which reference TRBV2 and TRBJ1-4 provide the parts outside the CDR3, is EPEVTQTPSHQVTQMGQEVILRCVPISNHLYFYWYRQILGQKVEFLVSFYNNEISEKSEIFDDQFSVERPDGSNFTLKIRSTKLEDSAMYFCASSEQGTPEKLFFGSGTQLSVL.

This clone was seen a single time. This CDR3 reads CASSYTGTGNYNEQFF. In DNA form, the CDR3 reads TGTGCCAGCAGTTACACCGGGACAGGGAACTACAATGAGCAGTTCTTC. The chain joins TRBV5-5 to TRBJ2-1; 9 positions agree with TRBD1. CDR1 and CDR2 from the germline V gene are SGHKS and YYEKEE (reference sequence). CDR3 length: 16 residues. V shed 5 bases and J 3 bases; nucleotides not matched to a gene: 9.

CDR3 nucleotide sequence: TGTGCCATCAGTGTGACAGGGGGCAATCAGCCCCAGCATTTT. Translation: CAISVTGGNQPQHF. V usage is TRBV10-3 and J usage is TRBJ1-5, with 8 bases identical to TRBD1. The CDR3 totals 14 residues. The germline V gene encodes CDR1 ENHRY and CDR2 SYGVKD. The J segment lost 2 bases and the V segment lost 4 bases, leaving 1 base of the junction unmatched.

This chain connects TRBV5-5 to TRBJ1-1, with unresolved D. CDR3 length: 15 amino acids. V was pared by 0 bases and J by 0 bases, with 9 bases between. Germline-derived CDR1 and CDR2 are SGHKS and YYEKEE (reference sequence). In nucleotides, the CDR3 is TGTGCCAGCAGCTTGGGCAGGACTTTGAACACTGAAGCTTTCTTT. Residues: CASSLGRTLNTEAFF. Looking up the rest from reference TRBV5-5 and TRBJ1-1 gives the full variable domain: DAGVTQSPTHLIKTRGQQVTLRCSPISGHKSVSWYQQVLGQGPQFIFQYYEKEERGRGNFPDRFSARQFPNYSSELNVNALLLGDSALYLCASSLGRTLNTEAFFGQGTRLTVV.